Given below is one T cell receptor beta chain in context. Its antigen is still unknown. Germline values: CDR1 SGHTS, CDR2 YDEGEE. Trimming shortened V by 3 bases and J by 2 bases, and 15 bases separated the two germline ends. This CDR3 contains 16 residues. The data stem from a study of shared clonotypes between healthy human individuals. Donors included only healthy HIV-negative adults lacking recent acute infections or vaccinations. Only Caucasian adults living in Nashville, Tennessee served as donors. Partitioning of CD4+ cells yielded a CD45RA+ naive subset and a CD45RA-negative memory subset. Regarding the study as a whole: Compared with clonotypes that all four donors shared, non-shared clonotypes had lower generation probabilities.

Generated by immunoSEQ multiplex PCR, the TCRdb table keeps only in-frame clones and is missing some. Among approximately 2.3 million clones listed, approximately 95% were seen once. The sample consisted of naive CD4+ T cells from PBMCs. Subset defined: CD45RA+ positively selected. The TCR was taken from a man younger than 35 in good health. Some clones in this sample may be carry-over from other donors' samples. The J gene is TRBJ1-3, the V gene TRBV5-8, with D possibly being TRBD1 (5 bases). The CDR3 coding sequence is TGTGCCAGCAGCTCCAGAGGTGGGGGTACTGGAAACACCATATATTTT. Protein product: CASSSRGGGTGNTIYF.